A selection of T cell receptor beta chains follows, all from one sample in a study of cytomegalovirus exposure and HLA in healthy donors. Sequenced by immunoSEQ multiplex PCR; TCRdb stores in-frame clones only, minus some. The sample includes 150,000 or so clones, approximately 71% of them seen just once. Sequencing used PBMCs. The source of these receptors is a girl between 10 and 17 years old in good health and CMV-seronegative. The CDR3 runs from the conserved cysteine through the conserved F or W. The order of the fields is CDR3 length, D gene, clone size, V gene, J gene, CDR3 DNA, CDR3 protein. The D gene is left open where the match is weak. Size values are once, few and many counts, or a class for expanded clones, and some rows have none.

len: 18; d_gene: NA; abundance: few; v_gene: TRBV9; j_gene: TRBJ1-6; CDR3nt: TGTGCCAGCAGCGTAGCTCCCCGGGCGGGGAGGTATAATTCACCCCTCCACTTT; CDR3aa: CASSVAPRAGRYNSPLHF
len: 14; d_gene: NA; abundance: NA; v_gene: TRBV5-1; j_gene: TRBJ1-2; CDR3nt: TGCGCCAGCAGCTTGGTGTCGGGGGACTATGGCTACACCTTC; CDR3aa: CASSLVSGDYGYTF
len: 14; d_gene: TRBD2; abundance: few; v_gene: TRBV4-2; j_gene: TRBJ2-3; CDR3nt: TGTGCCAGCAGCCAGAAGACTAGCGCGGATACGCAGTATTTT; CDR3aa: CASSQKTSADTQYF
len: 13; d_gene: NA; abundance: NA; v_gene: TRBV7-9; j_gene: TRBJ1-1; CDR3nt: TGTGCCAGCAGCCACCGGGAGGGGGTAGAAGCTTTCTTT; CDR3aa: CASSHREGVEAFF
len: 16; d_gene: NA; abundance: NA; v_gene: TRBV5-1; j_gene: TRBJ1-1; CDR3nt: TGCGCCAGCAGCTTGGCCGGGAGGGCCTTGAACACTGAAGCTTTCTTT; CDR3aa: CASSLAGRALNTEAFF
len: 12; d_gene: NA; abundance: NA; v_gene: TRBV2; j_gene: TRBJ2-7; CDR3nt: TGTGCCAGCAGTGACTCGGGCTACGAGCAGTACTTC; CDR3aa: CASSDSGYEQYF
len: 14; d_gene: NA; abundance: NA; v_gene: TRBV18; j_gene: TRBJ1-1; CDR3nt: TGTGCCAGCTCACCACCGAACAGGGTCACTGAAGCTTTCTTT; CDR3aa: CASSPPNRVTEAFF
len: 14; d_gene: NA; abundance: NA; v_gene: TRBV4-2; j_gene: TRBJ2-7; CDR3nt: TGTGCCAGCAGCCCGAGAGGGAAAGGTAACGAGCAGTACTTC; CDR3aa: CASSPRGKGNEQYF
len: 16; d_gene: TRBD1; abundance: NA; v_gene: TRBV5-4; j_gene: TRBJ2-7; CDR3nt: TGTGCCAGCACCAACCTGGACAGGGGGACGTCCTACGAGCAGTACTTC; CDR3aa: CASTNLDRGTSYEQYF
len: 13; d_gene: NA; abundance: once; v_gene: TRBV28; j_gene: TRBJ1-2; CDR3nt: TGTGCCAGCAGTGCGACAGGAAACTATGGCTACACCTTC; CDR3aa: CASSATGNYGYTF
len: 14; d_gene: NA; abundance: NA; v_gene: TRBV6-1; j_gene: TRBJ1-6; CDR3nt: TGTGCCAGCAGCTTGACAGTCTCCCAATCACCCCTCCACTTT; CDR3aa: CASSLTVSQSPLHF
len: 14; d_gene: NA; abundance: few; v_gene: TRBV6-5; j_gene: TRBJ1-4; CDR3nt: TGTGCCACCGGGACACTGGATACGGGGGAAAAACTGTTTTTT; CDR3aa: CATGTLDTGEKLFF